This T cell receptor (beta chain) emerged from a study of PD-1 blockade in classical Hodgkin lymphoma. Looked up from germline, CDR1 is MNHNY and CDR2 is SVGAGI (reference sequence). This CDR3 has 16 amino acids. Trimming cost V 5 bases and J 4 bases, with 20 bases left between them. The time point was: cycle 4 day 1 (C4D1), after 5 to 7 weeks of nivolumab. Brentuximab vedotin exposure varied, and every patient relapsed after autologous stem cell transplantation. The protocol was immunoSEQ multiplex PCR, while the TCRdb copy is restricted to in-frame clones and leaves out a portion. The table includes roughly 100,000 clones, roughly 87% detected once.

This rearrangement joins TRBV6-6 to TRBJ1-2; D possibly corresponds to TRBD1 (6 bases). The sequence was collected from a human donor with classical Hodgkin lymphoma. The sample here was peripheral blood mononuclear cells (PBMCs), taken before the fourth cycle of nivolumab. The CDR3 DNA sequence: TGTGCCAGCAGTACTCCCGGGAAGGGGGTTGGCTATGGCTACACCTTC. Protein sequence: CASSTPGKGVGYGYTF.